This entry lists 22 T cell receptor beta chains sequenced from one sample in a study of identical twins. TCRdb reanalysed the 5' RACE reads using MiXCR and keeps one entry per CDR3 protein. This table holds 1.5 million to 2 million distinct CDR3 sequences, more than 30% found once. The sample consisted of cord blood. The receptors were gathered from a newborn girl in good health.

On this clonotype itself: A read error may produce the germline difference seen at one junction end. The chain carries TRBV4-2 and TRBJ2-5; D is tentatively TRBD1 or TRBD2 (5 bases each). The V gene's germline CDR1 is LGHNA and CDR2 YNFKEQ. The CDR3 is 17 residues long. The CDR3 nucleotides read TGTGCCAGCGGCCAAGGCGTGGGGACGCCGCTATATAATGAGCAGTACTTC. It encodes CASGQGVGTPLYNEQYF.

The chain recombines TRBV27 with TRBJ1-4; 8 nucleotides agree with TRBD1. The CDR3 loop spans 13 amino acids. Germline lookup yields CDR1 MNHEY and CDR2 SMNVEV (reference sequence). V was clipped by 6 bases and J by 8 bases; unmatched bases: 5. In nucleotides, the CDR3 is TGTGCCAGCAGCCACAGGGGGAACGAAAAACTGTTTTTT. This encodes CASSHRGNEKLFF.

The table lists this clonotype with a few counts. This chain connects TRBV11-2 to TRBJ1-4; no reliable D call. The CDR3 is 15 residues long. The V end was cut by 2 bases, the J end by 4 bases, with 11 bases between. Germline values: CDR1 SGHAT, CDR2 FQNNGV. The CDR3 loop is CASSLIGPGNEKLFF. CDR3 in DNA: TGTGCCAGCAGCTTAATAGGGCCGGGTAATGAAAAACTGTTTTTT.

This clonotype was counted between two and nine times. The chain is built from TRBV12-3 or TRBV12-4 and TRBJ2-1; unclear D gene. V was trimmed by 8 bases and J by 6 bases, leaving 11 bases between them. The length of the CDR3 is 12 residues. CDR3 amino acids: CASSKPPNEQFF. The CDR3 coding sequence is TGTGCCAGCTCCAAACCACCCAATGAGCAGTTCTTC.

This clonotype was counted only a few times. The rearrangement joins TRBV5-1 to TRBJ1-2, with TRBD1 as a possible D gene (5 bases). Germline CDR1 reads SGHRS; CDR2 reads YFSETQ. The CDR3 covers 15 residues. V was pared by 7 bases and J by 0 bases, with 16 bases between. In nucleotides, the CDR3 is TGCGCCAGCGGCGGCCGGGACGGAGCTAACTATGGCTACACCTTC. Translated, it gives CASGGRDGANYGYTF.

V is TRBV20-1 and J is TRBJ2-5; TRBD2 agrees at 9 bases. The CDR3 has 16 amino acids. From germline, CDR1 is DFQATT and CDR2 SNEGSKA (reference sequence). With 2 bases clipped from V and 6 bases from J, the junction kept 13 bases outside the gene matches. The CDR3 nucleotides read TGCAGTGCTAGAAATCTCCTAGCGGGGTCGTCGAAGACCCAGTACTTC. This sequence encodes CSARNLLAGSSKTQYF.

A few counts support this clonotype. V gene TRBV7-2 combines with J gene TRBJ2-3, with D unclear. CDR1 is SGHTA and CDR2 is FQGNSA in the germline V gene. The V end was cut by 0 bases, the J end by 3 bases, with 7 bases between. The CDR3 runs 14 residues. Here the CDR3 DNA reads TGTGCCAGCAGCTTAGCGTTGTATACAGATACGCAGTATTTT. Protein product: CASSLALYTDTQYF.

The chain carries TRBV2 and TRBJ1-5; 8 bases agree with TRBD1. The germline CDR1 and CDR2 sequences are SNHLY and FYNNEI. This CDR3 is 15 amino acids long. Germline trimming cut 7 bases from V and 3 bases from J; bases unmatched to any gene: 8. The CDR3 bases are TGTGCCAGCACCCCTAGACAGGGGTTCAATCAGCCCCAGCATTTT. It translates to CASTPRQGFNQPQHF.

This clonotype was observed a few times. The chain employs TRBV2 and TRBJ2-1, with TRBD2 identical over 8 bases. CDR1 is SNHLY, CDR2 FYNNEI, per germline. The CDR3 contains 11 residues. V was pared by 11 bases and J by 10 bases, with 7 bases of the junction left unmatched. CDR3 bases: TGTGCCTGGAATTTAGCGGGGGAGCAGTTCTTC. The encoded protein is CAWNLAGEQFF.

This clonotype came up a few times. The chain carries TRBV5-1 and TRBJ2-7; D is unclear. Germline CDR1 is SGHRS and CDR2 is YFSETQ. V shed 3 bases and J shed 2 bases, with 15 bases lying between them. This CDR3 has 15 residues. The CDR3 reads CASSSRVDGTYEQYF. For the CDR3, the DNA is TGCGCCAGCAGCTCCCGGGTTGACGGTACCTACGAGCAGTACTTC.

The J gene is TRBJ1-5, the V gene TRBV19; D remains unclear. Germline CDR1 LNHDA, CDR2 SQIVND (reference sequence). The CDR3 spans 12 residues. Deletions cut 7 bases from V and 6 bases from J, with 10 bases between. CDR3 DNA: TGTGCCAGTAAGGATGCCGGTCAGCCCCAGCATTTT. Protein product: CASKDAGQPQHF.

Worth noting for this clonotype: Compared with germline, one end of the junction differs, possibly owing to a read error. The chain has TRBV4-1 and TRBJ1-5; unclear D gene. The CDR3 sequence is 15 residues long. Germline V gene data show CDR1 as MGHRA and CDR2 as YSYEKL. DNA for the CDR3: TGCACCAGCAGCCTAATTCCGGGCGGCAATCAGCCCCAGCATTTT. It translates to CTSSLIPGGNQPQHF.

This clonotype is a singleton in its sample. The V and J genes are TRBV20-1 and TRBJ1-2; 10 bases are shared with TRBD1. The CDR3 loop spans 17 amino acids. CDR1 and CDR2 from the germline V gene are DFQATT and SNEGSKA (reference sequence). V lost 0 bases and J lost 0; bases outside the gene matches: 7. The chain's CDR3 is CSAREVGQGISNYGYTF. The DNA of the CDR3 is TGCAGTGCTAGAGAAGTGGGACAGGGGATCTCTAACTATGGCTACACCTTC.

This rearrangement joins TRBV3-1 to TRBJ1-6; 9 bases fit TRBD1. The CDR3 extends over 19 amino acids. CDR1 and CDR2 from the germline V gene are LGHDT and YNNKEL (reference sequence). The V segment lost 4 bases and the J segment 0 bases; nucleotides outside the gene matches: 10. This CDR3 is CASSLFPGQGPSYNSPLHF. The CDR3 nucleotides read TGTGCCAGCAGCCTTTTTCCGGGACAGGGACCCTCCTATAATTCACCCCTCCACTTT.

This clonotype was detected a few times. The chain combines TRBV4-1 with TRBJ1-2; D call uncertain. V was shortened by 0 bases and J by 4 bases, with 24 bases between the two germline ends. Germline V gene data show CDR1 as MGHRA and CDR2 as YSYEKL. There are 19 residues in the CDR3. CDR3 in amino acids: CASSQERIGFELPAYGYTF. CDR3 in DNA: TGCGCCAGCAGCCAAGAAAGAATAGGCTTTGAGCTGCCGGCCTATGGCTACACCTTC.

Many counts were recorded for this clonotype. This chain joins TRBV2 and TRBJ2-1; TRBD2 matches 13 bases. There are 14 residues in the CDR3. V lost 8 bases to trimming and J lost 5 bases; unmatched junction nucleotides: 3. The germline V gene encodes CDR1 SNHLY and CDR2 FYNNEI. This chain's CDR3 is CASLGLAGHNEQFF. The CDR3 coding sequence is TGTGCCAGCCTGGGACTAGCGGGGCACAATGAGCAGTTCTTC.

V gene TRBV19 combines with J gene TRBJ2-3; maybe TRBD2 (6 bases). V lost 1 base and J 1 base, leaving 12 bases between the germline ends. The CDR3 sequence is 16 residues long. Germline V gene lookup returns CDR1 LNHDA and CDR2 SQIVND (reference sequence). CDR3 loop: CASSIVSGLRTDTQYF. The CDR3 nucleotides read TGTGCCAGTAGTATAGTTTCCGGACTACGCACAGATACGCAGTATTTT.

This clonotype turned up a few times. The chain has TRBV12-1 and TRBJ2-1; the table gives TRBD2 as D, unverified against the DNA. TRBV12-1 represents a pseudogene. This CDR3 contains 14 residues. CDR3 sequence reads: CASLIAGGRDEQFF. In nucleotides, the CDR3 is TGTGCCAGCTTAATAGCGGGAGGACGGGATGAGCAGTTCTTC.

Only a few counts were recorded for this clonotype. The chain uses TRBV5-1 and TRBJ1-2, with D perhaps matching TRBD1 (5 bases). CDR1 SGHRS and CDR2 YFSETQ come from the germline V gene. Trimming took off 5 bases at V and 6 bases at J, with 14 bases between the two ends. The CDR3 extends over 13 amino acids. As DNA, the CDR3 is TGCGCCAGCAGATCTGCTGCGGGGCATGGCTACACCTTC. Amino acids: CASRSAAGHGYTF.

V is TRBV29-1 and J is TRBJ1-1, with TRBD1 matching 7 bases. V trimming: 1 base; J trimming: 6 bases; junction bases outside the gene matches: 11. Germline V gene data show CDR1 as SQVTM and CDR2 as ANQGSEA. The length of the CDR3 is 15 residues. CDR3 bases: TGCAGCGTTGAAGGGTGGGGCAGGGGGATAGCTGAAGCTTTCTTT. It translates to CSVEGWGRGIAEAFF.

This clonotype was recorded a few times. The rearrangement links TRBV14 to TRBJ1-1; D gene ambiguous. The CDR3 contains 13 residues. V lost 0 bases and J lost 7, with 9 bases in between. From germline, CDR1 is SGHDN and CDR2 FVKESK. This chain's CDR3 is CASSQDTQVEAFF. The CDR3 nucleotides are TGTGCCAGCAGCCAAGATACCCAGGTTGAAGCTTTCTTT. Full variable domain (rest looked up from reference TRBV14 and TRBJ1-1): EAGVTQFPSHSVIEKGQTVTLRCDPISGHDNLYWYRRVMGKEIKFLLHFVKESKQDESGMPNNRFLAERTGGTYSTLKVQPAELEDSGVYFCASSQDTQVEAFFGQGTRLTVV.

This clonotype was picked up a small number of times. This chain uses TRBV4-2 with TRBJ2-3; perhaps TRBD2 as D (6 bases). This CDR3 has 15 amino acids. Trimming stripped 5 bases from V and 2 bases from J, with 14 bases between. The V gene's germline CDR1 is LGHNA and CDR2 YNFKEQ. The CDR3 loop is CASSFRRDYTDTQYF. CDR3 nucleotide sequence: TGTGCCAGCAGCTTCCGGAGGGATTACACAGATACGCAGTATTTT.